This TCR beta chain comes out of a study of control samples from healthy donors and cancer patients. The assay was immunoSEQ multiplex PCR, and TCRdb's table has in-frame clones only and misses some. The top ten clones hold approximately 19% of a sample with 85,000 to 110,000 clones, around nine tenths of them seen once. With 3 bases clipped from V and 4 bases from J, the junction kept 6 bases outside the gene matches. The CDR3 has 15 residues. Germline V gene lookup returns CDR1 SGDLS and CDR2 YYNGEE. This sequence joins TRBV9 and TRBJ2-1, with TRBD1 identical over 8 bases. Sequenced input: PBMCs. This TCR derives from a man in his 60s with lung cancer. CDR3: CASSAATGVYNEQFF. The CDR3 DNA is TGTGCCAGCAGCGCGGCGACAGGGGTTTACAATGAGCAGTTCTTC.